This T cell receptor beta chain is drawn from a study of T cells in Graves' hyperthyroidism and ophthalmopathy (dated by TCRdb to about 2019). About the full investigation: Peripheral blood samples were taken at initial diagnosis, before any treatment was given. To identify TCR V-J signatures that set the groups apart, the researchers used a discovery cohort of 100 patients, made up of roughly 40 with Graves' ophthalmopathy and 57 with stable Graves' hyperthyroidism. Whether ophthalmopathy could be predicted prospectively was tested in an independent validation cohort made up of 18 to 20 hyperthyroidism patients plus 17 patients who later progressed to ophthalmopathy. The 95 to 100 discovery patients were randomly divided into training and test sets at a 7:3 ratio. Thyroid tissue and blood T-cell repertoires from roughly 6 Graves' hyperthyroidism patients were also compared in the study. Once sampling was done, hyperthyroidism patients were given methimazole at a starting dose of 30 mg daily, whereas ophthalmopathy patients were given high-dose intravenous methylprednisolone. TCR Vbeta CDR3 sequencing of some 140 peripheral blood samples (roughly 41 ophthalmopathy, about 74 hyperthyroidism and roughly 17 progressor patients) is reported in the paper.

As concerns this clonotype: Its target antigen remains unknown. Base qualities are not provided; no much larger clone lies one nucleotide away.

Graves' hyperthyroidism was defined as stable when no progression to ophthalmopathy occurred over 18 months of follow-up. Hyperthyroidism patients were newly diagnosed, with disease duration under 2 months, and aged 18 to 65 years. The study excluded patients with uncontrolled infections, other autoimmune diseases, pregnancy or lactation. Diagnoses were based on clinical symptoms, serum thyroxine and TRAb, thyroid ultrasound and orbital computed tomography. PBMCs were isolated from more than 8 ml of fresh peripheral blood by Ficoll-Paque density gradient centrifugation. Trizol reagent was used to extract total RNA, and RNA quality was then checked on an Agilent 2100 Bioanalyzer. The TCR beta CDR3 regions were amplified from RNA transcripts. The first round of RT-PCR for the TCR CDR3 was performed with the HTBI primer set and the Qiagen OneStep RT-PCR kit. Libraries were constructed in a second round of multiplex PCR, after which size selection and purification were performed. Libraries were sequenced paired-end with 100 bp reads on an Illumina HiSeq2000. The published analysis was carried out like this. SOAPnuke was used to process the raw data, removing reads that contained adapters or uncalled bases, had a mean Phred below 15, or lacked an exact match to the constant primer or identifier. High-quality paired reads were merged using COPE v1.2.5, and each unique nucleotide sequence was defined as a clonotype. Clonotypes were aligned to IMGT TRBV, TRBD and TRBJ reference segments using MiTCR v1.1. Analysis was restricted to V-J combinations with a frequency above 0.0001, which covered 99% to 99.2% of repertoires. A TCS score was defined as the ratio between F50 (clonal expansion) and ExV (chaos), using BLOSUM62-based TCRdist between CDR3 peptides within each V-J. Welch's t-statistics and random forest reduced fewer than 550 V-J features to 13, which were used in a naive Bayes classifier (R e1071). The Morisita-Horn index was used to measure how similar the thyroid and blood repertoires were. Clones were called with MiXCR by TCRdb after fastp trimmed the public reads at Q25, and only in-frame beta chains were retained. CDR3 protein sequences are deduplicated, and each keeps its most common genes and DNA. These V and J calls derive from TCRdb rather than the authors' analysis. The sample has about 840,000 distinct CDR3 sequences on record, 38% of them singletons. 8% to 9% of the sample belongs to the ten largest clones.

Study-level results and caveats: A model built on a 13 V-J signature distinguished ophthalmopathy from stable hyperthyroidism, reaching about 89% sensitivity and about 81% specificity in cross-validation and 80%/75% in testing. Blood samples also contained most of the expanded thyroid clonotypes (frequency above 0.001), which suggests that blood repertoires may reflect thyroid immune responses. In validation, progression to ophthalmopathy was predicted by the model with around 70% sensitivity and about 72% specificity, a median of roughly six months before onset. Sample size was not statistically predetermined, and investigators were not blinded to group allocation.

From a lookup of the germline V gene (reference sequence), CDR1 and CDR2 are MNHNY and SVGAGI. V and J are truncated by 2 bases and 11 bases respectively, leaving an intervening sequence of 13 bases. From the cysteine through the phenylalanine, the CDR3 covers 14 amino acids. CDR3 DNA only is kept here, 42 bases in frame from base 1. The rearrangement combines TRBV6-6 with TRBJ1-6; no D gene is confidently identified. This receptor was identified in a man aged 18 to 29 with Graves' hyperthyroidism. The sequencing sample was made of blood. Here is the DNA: TGTGCCAGCAGTTACACGACTCGGAGGACACCCCTCCACTTT. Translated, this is CASSYTTRRTPLHF.